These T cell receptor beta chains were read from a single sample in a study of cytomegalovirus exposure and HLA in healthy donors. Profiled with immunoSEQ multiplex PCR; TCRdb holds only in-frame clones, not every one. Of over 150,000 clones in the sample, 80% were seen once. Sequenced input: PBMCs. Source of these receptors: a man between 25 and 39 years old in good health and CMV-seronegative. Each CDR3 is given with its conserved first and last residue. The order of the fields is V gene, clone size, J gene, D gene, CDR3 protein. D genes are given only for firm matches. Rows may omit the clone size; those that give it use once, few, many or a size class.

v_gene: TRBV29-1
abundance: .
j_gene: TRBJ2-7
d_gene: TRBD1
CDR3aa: CSVSRGQGAYEQYF

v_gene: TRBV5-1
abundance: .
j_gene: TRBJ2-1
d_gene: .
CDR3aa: CASSLAVLALNNNEQFF

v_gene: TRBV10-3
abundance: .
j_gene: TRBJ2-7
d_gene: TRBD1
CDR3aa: CAINEQGTHEQYF

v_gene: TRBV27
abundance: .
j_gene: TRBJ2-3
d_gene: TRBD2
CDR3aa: CASRTSQRTDTQYF

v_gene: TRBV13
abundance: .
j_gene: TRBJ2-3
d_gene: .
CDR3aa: CASSPGMFSSTDTQYF

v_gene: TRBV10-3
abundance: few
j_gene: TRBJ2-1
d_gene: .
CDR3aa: CAISESCTSGFF

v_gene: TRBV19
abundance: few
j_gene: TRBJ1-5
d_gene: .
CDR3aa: CASSIAGLSNQPQHF

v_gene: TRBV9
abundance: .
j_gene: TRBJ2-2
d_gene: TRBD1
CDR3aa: CASSVDRVKAGELFF

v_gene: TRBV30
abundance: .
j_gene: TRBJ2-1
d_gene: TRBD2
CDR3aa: CAWSPQGLAGAYNEQFF

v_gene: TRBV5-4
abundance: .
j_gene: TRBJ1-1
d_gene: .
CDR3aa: CASRYRLGASYMNTEAFF

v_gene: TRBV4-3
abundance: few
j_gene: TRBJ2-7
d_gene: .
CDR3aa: CAIGGASAYEQYF

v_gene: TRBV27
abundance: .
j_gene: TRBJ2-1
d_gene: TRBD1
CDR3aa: CASSLWGDRGWEQFF

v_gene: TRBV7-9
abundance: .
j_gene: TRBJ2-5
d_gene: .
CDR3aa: CSSSLEGSGQETQYF

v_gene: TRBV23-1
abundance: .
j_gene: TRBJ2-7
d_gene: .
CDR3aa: CASSHLVRTYEQYF

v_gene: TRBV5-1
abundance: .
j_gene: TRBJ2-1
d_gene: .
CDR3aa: CASSLVLSALSSYNEQFF

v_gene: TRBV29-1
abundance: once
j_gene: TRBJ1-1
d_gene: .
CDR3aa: CSVEGLMNTEAFF

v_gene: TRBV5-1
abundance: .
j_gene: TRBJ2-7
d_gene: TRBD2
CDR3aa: CASSSAGNYEQYF

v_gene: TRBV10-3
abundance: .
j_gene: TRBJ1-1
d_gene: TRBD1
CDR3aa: CAIGGTGRDTEAFF

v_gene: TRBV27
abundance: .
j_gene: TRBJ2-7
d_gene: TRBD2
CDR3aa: CASSLLAGGLLLEQYF

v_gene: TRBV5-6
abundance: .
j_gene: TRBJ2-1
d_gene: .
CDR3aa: CASSLVPTGVREQFF

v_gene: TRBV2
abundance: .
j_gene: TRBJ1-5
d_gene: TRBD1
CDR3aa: CASNRGRDQPQHF

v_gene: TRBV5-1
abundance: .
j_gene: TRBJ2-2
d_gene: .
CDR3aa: CASSLTPEWDTGELFF

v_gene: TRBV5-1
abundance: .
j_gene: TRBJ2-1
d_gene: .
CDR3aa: CASSDLAKNEQFF

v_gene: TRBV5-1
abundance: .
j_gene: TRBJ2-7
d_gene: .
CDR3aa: CASSRPGGYEQYF

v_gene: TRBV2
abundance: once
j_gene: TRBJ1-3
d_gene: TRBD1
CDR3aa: CASSRTGESGNTIYF

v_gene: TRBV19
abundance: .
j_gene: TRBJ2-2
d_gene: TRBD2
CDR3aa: CASSIGPAGGTGELFF

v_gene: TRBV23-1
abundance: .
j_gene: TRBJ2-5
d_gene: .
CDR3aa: CASSQPGSGHRLETQYF

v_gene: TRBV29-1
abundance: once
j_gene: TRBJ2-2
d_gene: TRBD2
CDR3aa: CSSGRRGSRGELFF

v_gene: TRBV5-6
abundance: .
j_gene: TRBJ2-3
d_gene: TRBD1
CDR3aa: CASNRRQGVPSTDTQYF

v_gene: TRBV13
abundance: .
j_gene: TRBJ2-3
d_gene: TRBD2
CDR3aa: CASSRGGADTQYF

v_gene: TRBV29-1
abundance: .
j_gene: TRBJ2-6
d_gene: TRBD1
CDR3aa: CSVVPDRALGVLTF

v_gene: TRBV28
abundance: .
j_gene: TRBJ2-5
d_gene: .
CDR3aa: CASSPVGRRSQETQYF

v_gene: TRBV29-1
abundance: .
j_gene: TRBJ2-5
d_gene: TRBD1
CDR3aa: CSVDQFGARGTVRETQYF

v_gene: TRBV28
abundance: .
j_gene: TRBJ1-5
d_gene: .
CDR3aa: CASSFPRGGGSDQPQHF

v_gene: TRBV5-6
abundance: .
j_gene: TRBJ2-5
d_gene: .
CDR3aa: CASSLATGRETQYF

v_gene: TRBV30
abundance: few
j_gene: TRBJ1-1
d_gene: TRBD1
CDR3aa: CAWSVRGGGTSFF

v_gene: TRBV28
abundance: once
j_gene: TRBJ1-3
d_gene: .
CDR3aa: CASSSGGAIYF

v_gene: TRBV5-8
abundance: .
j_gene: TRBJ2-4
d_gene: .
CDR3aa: CAISGIAKNIQYF

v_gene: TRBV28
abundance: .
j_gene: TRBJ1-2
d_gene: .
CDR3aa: CASNLLGAYGYTF

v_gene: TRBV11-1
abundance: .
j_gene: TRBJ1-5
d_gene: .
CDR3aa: CASSAQGSNQPQHF

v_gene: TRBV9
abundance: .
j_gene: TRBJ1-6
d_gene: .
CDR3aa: CASSVDRENSPLHF

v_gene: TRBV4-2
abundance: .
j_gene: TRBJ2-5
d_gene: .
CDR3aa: CASSQVQRDRDRETQYF

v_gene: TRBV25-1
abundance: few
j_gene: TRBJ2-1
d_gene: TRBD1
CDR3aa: CASSRTGWPYNEQFF

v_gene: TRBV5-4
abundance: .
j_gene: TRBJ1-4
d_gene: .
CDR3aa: CASSLDAEEKLFF

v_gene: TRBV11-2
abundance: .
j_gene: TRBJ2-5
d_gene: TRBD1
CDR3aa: CASSLTRTGWETQYF

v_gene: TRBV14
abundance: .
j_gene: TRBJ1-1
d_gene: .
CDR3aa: CASSPGRWNTEAFF

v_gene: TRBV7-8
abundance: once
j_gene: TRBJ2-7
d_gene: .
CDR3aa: CASSSLRGPYEQYF

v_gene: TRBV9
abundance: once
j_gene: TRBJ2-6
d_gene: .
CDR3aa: CASSVLRVGANVLTF

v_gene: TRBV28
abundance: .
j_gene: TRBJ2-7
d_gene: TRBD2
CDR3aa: CASSFGGSYEQYF

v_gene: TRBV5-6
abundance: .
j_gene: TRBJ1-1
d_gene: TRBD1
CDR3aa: CASSLGAPGQGEAFF

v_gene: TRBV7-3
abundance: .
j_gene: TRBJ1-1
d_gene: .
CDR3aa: CASRLGGLGADTEAFF

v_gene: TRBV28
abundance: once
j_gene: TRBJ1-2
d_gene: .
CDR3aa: CASRMTAYGYTF